The 27 T cell receptor beta chains in this list originate from one sample, sequenced in a study of T cell responses to AZD1222 COVID-19 vaccine. The data were produced by immunoSEQ multiplex PCR, yet TCRdb's version contains in-frame clones alone and is incomplete. The sample lists about 110,000 clones; about four fifths were seen once. This specimen was peripheral blood, taken on day 0 of AZD1222 vaccination. These receptors all come from an adult in good health.

The chain carries TRBV9 and TRBJ2-7, with 8 bases identical to TRBD1. Germline V gene lookup returns CDR1 SGDLS and CDR2 YYNGEE. V lost 5 bases and J lost 7; bases outside the gene matches: 5. The CDR3 spans 12 residues. Here the CDR3 reads CASSKTGGEQYF. DNA for the CDR3: TGTGCCAGCAGTAAAACAGGGGGAGAGCAGTACTTC.

With regard to this clone: Its ends do not fully match the called genes, so a read error is possible. The chain links TRBV7-7 to TRBJ2-5; 10 bases are shared with TRBD2. The CDR3 has 17 amino acids. From germline, CDR1 is SSHAT and CDR2 FNYEAQ (reference sequence). CDR3: CASSLGASGGLGETQYF. DNA for the CDR3: TGTGCTAGCAGCCTAGGGGCTAGCGGGGGCCTTGGGGAGACCCAGTACTTC.

Comments on this clone: This same CDR3 is encoded by further DNA sequences in the sample. The chain recombines TRBV5-1 with TRBJ1-6, with D maybe TRBD1 (5 bases). The CDR3 is 15 amino acids. Trimming left V 0 bases short and J 9 bases short, with 13 bases between. Germline V gives CDR1 SGHRS, CDR2 YFSETQ. The CDR3 sequence: CASSLELGAGSPLHF. The CDR3 DNA follows: TGCGCCAGCAGCTTGGAGCTAGGGGCAGGTTCACCCCTCCACTTT.

The chain joins TRBV6-5 to TRBJ1-5, with 7 bases lining up with TRBD1. This CDR3 comprises 15 residues. J was trimmed by 1 base and V by 7 bases; bases with no gene match: 7. CDR1 and CDR2 (germline): MNHEY, SVGAGI. CDR3 sequence: CASTTTGISNQPQHF. The CDR3 DNA sequence: TGTGCCAGCACCACGACAGGGATCAGCAATCAGCCCCAGCATTTT.

This chain links TRBV7-9 with TRBJ2-7; TRBD1 or TRBD2 may be the D gene (5 bases each). Germline lookup yields CDR1 SEHNR and CDR2 FQNEAQ (reference sequence). The V end lost 3 bases, the J end lost 3 bases, and 12 bases lay between the germline ends. The CDR3 consists of 14 residues. The CDR3, as DNA: TGTGCCAGCAGCTTCGGGACCTTGGGCTACGAGCAGTACTTC. This sequence encodes CASSFGTLGYEQYF. The full variable domain, in which reference TRBV7-9 and TRBJ2-7 provide the parts outside the CDR3, is DTGVSQNPRHKITKRGQNVTFRCDPISEHNRLYWYRQTLGQGPEFLTYFQNEAQLEKSRLLSDRFSAERPKGSFSTLEIQRTEQGDSAMYLCASSFGTLGYEQYFGPGTRLTVT.

V gene TRBV5-1 combines with J gene TRBJ2-3; 9 nucleotides match TRBD2. The CDR3 spans 16 residues. V shed 4 bases and J 1 base; nucleotides not matched to a gene: 7. The germline V gene has CDR1 SGHRS and CDR2 YFSETQ. CDR3 DNA: TGCGCCAGCAGCCTCTTAGCGGGGGACCGCACAGATACGCAGTATTTT. It yields the protein CASSLLAGDRTDTQYF.

CDR3: CASAGSGNTIYF. CDR3 bases: TGTGCCAGCGCCGGGTCTGGAAACACCATATATTTT. V usage is TRBV7-9 and J usage is TRBJ1-3; no definite D call. This CDR3 contains 12 residues. The germline CDR1 and CDR2 sequences are SEHNR and FQNEAQ (reference sequence). The ends were cut back, 8 bases at V and 1 base at J, with 6 bases in the middle.

CDR3: CAWSRNPGELFF. Written as DNA, the CDR3 is TGTGCCTGGAGCCGTAACCCCGGGGAGCTGTTTTTT. The chain recombines TRBV30 with TRBJ2-2, with D hard to call. The CDR3 contains 12 residues. Per the germline V gene, CDR1 is GTSNPN and CDR2 is SVGIG (reference sequence). V was shortened by 3 bases and J by 6 bases, with 8 bases between the two germline ends.

In nucleotides, the CDR3 is TGTGCCAGCAGCCCCAGGGCCCAAGAGACCCAGTACTTC. Translating gives CASSPRAQETQYF. V and J are TRBV28 and TRBJ2-5, with a tentative D call TRBD1 (5 bases). Germline V CDR1 and CDR2: MDHEN, SYDVKM. Trimming shortened V by 6 bases and J by 1 base, and 9 bases separated the two germline ends. The CDR3 is 13 amino acids.

The rearrangement joins TRBV30 to TRBJ2-1, with a weak D call TRBD2 (6 bases). The CDR3 length is 11 residues. Trimming cost V 3 bases and J 13 bases, with 13 bases left between them. From germline, CDR1 is GTSNPN and CDR2 SVGIG (reference sequence). CDR3 in amino acids: CAWRGWGVQFF. CDR3 nucleotides: TGTGCCTGGAGGGGCTGGGGGGTACAGTTCTTC.

The DNA for the CDR3 is TGTGCCAGCAGTTCCACAGGGGCGTATGGGAGAGGCTACACCTTC. It encodes CASSSTGAYGRGYTF. The chain has TRBV6-6 and TRBJ1-2; 7 bases fit TRBD1. CDR1 and CDR2 from the germline V gene are MNHNY and SVGAGI (reference sequence). V lost 4 bases, J lost 8 bases, and 13 bases stayed unmatched. The CDR3 contains 15 residues.

This chain uses TRBV5-6 with TRBJ1-3, with 8 bases identical to TRBD1. CDR3 length equals 15 residues. Germline V gives CDR1 SGHDT, CDR2 YYEEEE. V dropped 4 bases and J dropped 0; count of bases not matched to a gene: 3. For the CDR3, the DNA is TGTGCCAGCAGCCGGGACAGGTACTCTGGAAACACCATATATTTT. Translated, it gives CASSRDRYSGNTIYF.

Turning to this clone: The sample holds other DNA sequences that translate to the same CDR3. The CDR3 sequence is CASSLAQANYGYTF. The CDR3 region has the DNA TGTGCCAGCAGCTTAGCTCAAGCTAACTATGGCTACACCTTC. The chain is built from TRBV7-9 and TRBJ1-2; unclear D gene. CDR3 length equals 14 residues. V lost 0 bases and J 0 bases, leaving 5 bases between the germline ends. From germline, CDR1 is SEHNR and CDR2 FQNEAQ (reference sequence).

The V and J genes are TRBV6-1 and TRBJ2-1; TRBD2 agrees at 7 bases. Germline V CDR1 and CDR2: MNHNS, SASEGT. J gave up 1 base and V 2 bases, and 5 bases lay outside the gene matches. The CDR3 has 16 amino acids. The CDR3 coding sequence is TGTGCCAGCAGTGAATTAGGAGCGGGGTCCTACAATGAGCAGTTCTTC. Translated, it gives CASSELGAGSYNEQFF.

This chain connects TRBV5-1 to TRBJ2-1; perhaps TRBD1 as D (7 bases). CDR3 length equals 16 residues. V was shortened by 0 bases and J by 6 bases, with 16 bases between the two germline ends. Germline V CDR1 and CDR2: SGHRS, YFSETQ. CDR3 residues: CASSLETGLGGNEQFF. CDR3 nucleotide sequence: TGCGCCAGCAGCTTGGAGACAGGGTTGGGGGGCAATGAGCAGTTCTTC. The full variable domain, its missing parts supplied by reference TRBV5-1 and TRBJ2-1, is KAGVTQTPRYLIKTRGQQVTLSCSPISGHRSVSWYQQTPGQGLQFLFEYFSETQRNKGNFPGRFSGRQFSNSRSEMNVSTLELGDSALYLCASSLETGLGGNEQFFGPGTRLTVL.

The chain uses TRBV30 and TRBJ1-5, with D possibly matching TRBD1 (6 bases). Germline V lookup: CDR1 GTSNPN, CDR2 SVGIG (reference sequence). V was shortened by 2 bases and J by 2 bases, with 13 bases between the two germline ends. The CDR3 is 15 amino acids. This CDR3 reads CAWSTGNPGNQPQHF. CDR3 DNA sequence: TGTGCCTGGAGTACAGGGAACCCGGGCAATCAGCCCCAGCATTTT.

The gene calls are TRBV7-8 and TRBJ1-5; D not certain. This CDR3 comprises 15 residues. Trimming cost V 1 base and J 1 base, with 8 bases left between them. Germline V CDR1 and CDR2: SGHVS, FQNEAQ. CDR3 sequence: CASSLGGNSNQPQHF. The CDR3 DNA follows: TGTGCCAGCAGCTTAGGAGGAAACAGCAATCAGCCCCAGCATTTT.

This clone was seen a few times. The rearrangement links TRBV12-3 or TRBV12-4 to TRBJ2-6; D is uncertain. V was shortened by 4 bases and J by 5 bases, with 6 bases between the two germline ends. The CDR3 loop spans 13 amino acids. This chain's CDR3 is CASSSNRANVLTF. CDR3 bases: TGTGCCAGCAGTTCCAACAGGGCCAACGTCCTGACTTTC.

The chain is built from TRBV2 and TRBJ2-7; D might be TRBD1 (6 bases). Deletions cut 5 bases from V and 3 bases from J, with 11 bases between. The CDR3 consists of 13 residues. Per germline, CDR1 SNHLY and CDR2 FYNNEI. The CDR3 spells CASSRTAFYEQYF. The CDR3 DNA sequence: TGTGCCAGCAGTCGGACAGCCTTCTACGAGCAGTACTTC.

The V gene is TRBV27, the J gene TRBJ2-7; 12 bases fit TRBD2. The CDR3 runs 15 residues. CDR1 is MNHEY and CDR2 is SMNVEV in the germline V gene (reference sequence). V dropped 1 base and J dropped 5; count of bases not matched to a gene: 3. As DNA, the CDR3 is TGTGCCAGCAGTTTATTGTCTAGCGGGAGGGACGAGCAGTACTTC. Its translation: CASSLLSSGRDEQYF.

CDR3 DNA sequence: TGTGCCAGCAGCTTGGGGATAGGGGGAAACACCATATATTTT. Protein: CASSLGIGGNTIYF. The V and J genes are TRBV7-2 and TRBJ1-3, with no clear D. Germline CDR1 SGHTA, CDR2 FQGNSA. Trimming stripped 3 bases from V and 4 bases from J, with 10 bases between. CDR3 length equals 14 residues.

J is TRBJ1-4 and V is TRBV6-4; 8 nucleotides match TRBD1. Germline CDR1 is MRHNA and CDR2 is SNTAGT. This CDR3 has 14 amino acids. With V trimmed by 8 bases and J by 8 bases, 10 bases remained unmatched. The CDR3 region is CASCRGQASEKLFF. For the CDR3, the DNA is TGTGCCAGCTGCCGGGGACAGGCTTCGGAAAAACTGTTTTTT.

The chain recombines TRBV6-1 with TRBJ2-1, with D unresolved. Trimming removed 3 bases at V and 7 bases at J, with 16 bases between. The CDR3 contains 15 residues. Per germline, CDR1 MNHNS and CDR2 SASEGT. The CDR3 sequence: CASSDLPPTSNEQFF. In DNA, the CDR3 is TGTGCCAGCAGTGATCTACCTCCGACGTCAAATGAGCAGTTCTTC.

This chain joins TRBV15 and TRBJ2-7; tentative D call: TRBD1 (5 bases). V was shortened by 0 bases and J by 6 bases, with 18 bases between the two germline ends. This CDR3 region has 16 residues. Germline V CDR1 and CDR2: LNHNV, YYDKDF (reference sequence). The CDR3: CATSRDLAGISPEQYF. The CDR3 DNA reads TGTGCCACCAGCAGAGATCTTGCAGGGATTTCCCCCGAGCAGTACTTC.

This clone was detected only a few times. The rearrangement joins TRBV4-2 to TRBJ1-1, with 7 positions matching TRBD1. V was pared by 0 bases and J by 8 bases, with 6 bases of the junction left unmatched. This CDR3 comprises 14 residues. Germline V CDR1 and CDR2: LGHNA, YNFKEQ. CDR3 coding DNA: TGTGCCAGCAGCCAAGATGTACAGGGGAGGGAAGCTTTCTTT. Translating it yields CASSQDVQGREAFF.

This chain links TRBV9 with TRBJ2-5; the match to TRBD2 covers 12 bases. Looked up from germline, CDR1 is SGDLS and CDR2 is YYNGEE. The V and J ends lost 0 bases and 5 bases, in that order; junction bases with no gene match: 8. This CDR3 comprises 17 residues. The CDR3 sequence is CASSVGAASGRGETQYF. CDR3 DNA sequence: TGTGCCAGCAGCGTAGGCGCGGCTAGCGGGAGGGGGGAGACCCAGTACTTC.

In this sample, this clone turned up a few times. The rearrangement joins TRBV5-5 to TRBJ2-5; no clear D gene. The CDR3 runs to 14 residues. Trimming pared 2 bases from V and 4 bases from J, leaving 12 bases between. Germline CDR1 is SGHKS and CDR2 is YYEKEE (reference sequence). This CDR3 reads CASSFYPGGETQYF. CDR3 DNA sequence: TGTGCCAGCAGCTTTTACCCGGGCGGAGAGACCCAGTACTTC.